Below, one T cell receptor beta chain is given with its context. The treatment was: about 20 received Ad26.COV2.S at low or high dose, single or two shots; five or six received placebo; per-sample allocation not given. Day 63 following the first vaccine or placebo injection was when the samples were taken. The data were obtained in a study of Ad26.COV2.S vaccination and SARS-CoV-2 variants. Germline V gene sequence: CDR1 LGHNA, CDR2 YNFKEQ. This CDR3 is built from 16 residues. Trimming removed 1 base from V and 1 base from J; junction bases left unmatched: 6. The data were produced by immunoSEQ multiplex PCR, yet TCRdb's version contains in-frame clones alone and is incomplete. The data contain roughly 680,000 clones, 89% of them singletons.

The chain combines TRBV4-2 with TRBJ2-7; TRBD2 aligns across 8 bases. This TCR derives from a person between 18 and 65 years old who received the Ad26.COV2.S COVID-19 vaccine or a placebo. The sequencing here drew on peripheral blood, taken in a trial of Ad26.COV2.S vaccine versus placebo. The CDR3 DNA reads TGTGCCAGCAGCCAAGGTGCGTCGGGAGGGTCCTACGAGCAGTACTTC. As protein: CASSQGASGGSYEQYF.